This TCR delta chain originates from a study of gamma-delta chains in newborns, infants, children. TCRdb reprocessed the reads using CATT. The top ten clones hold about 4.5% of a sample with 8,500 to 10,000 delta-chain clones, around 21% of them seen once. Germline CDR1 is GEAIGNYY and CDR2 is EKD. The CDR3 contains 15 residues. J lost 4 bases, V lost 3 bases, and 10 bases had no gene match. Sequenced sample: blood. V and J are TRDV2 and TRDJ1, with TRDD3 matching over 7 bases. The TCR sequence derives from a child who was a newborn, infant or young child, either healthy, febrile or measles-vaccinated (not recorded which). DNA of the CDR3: TGTGCCTGTGACCCACTGGGGAATCAAGGCGATAAACTCATCTTT. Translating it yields CACDPLGNQGDKLIF.